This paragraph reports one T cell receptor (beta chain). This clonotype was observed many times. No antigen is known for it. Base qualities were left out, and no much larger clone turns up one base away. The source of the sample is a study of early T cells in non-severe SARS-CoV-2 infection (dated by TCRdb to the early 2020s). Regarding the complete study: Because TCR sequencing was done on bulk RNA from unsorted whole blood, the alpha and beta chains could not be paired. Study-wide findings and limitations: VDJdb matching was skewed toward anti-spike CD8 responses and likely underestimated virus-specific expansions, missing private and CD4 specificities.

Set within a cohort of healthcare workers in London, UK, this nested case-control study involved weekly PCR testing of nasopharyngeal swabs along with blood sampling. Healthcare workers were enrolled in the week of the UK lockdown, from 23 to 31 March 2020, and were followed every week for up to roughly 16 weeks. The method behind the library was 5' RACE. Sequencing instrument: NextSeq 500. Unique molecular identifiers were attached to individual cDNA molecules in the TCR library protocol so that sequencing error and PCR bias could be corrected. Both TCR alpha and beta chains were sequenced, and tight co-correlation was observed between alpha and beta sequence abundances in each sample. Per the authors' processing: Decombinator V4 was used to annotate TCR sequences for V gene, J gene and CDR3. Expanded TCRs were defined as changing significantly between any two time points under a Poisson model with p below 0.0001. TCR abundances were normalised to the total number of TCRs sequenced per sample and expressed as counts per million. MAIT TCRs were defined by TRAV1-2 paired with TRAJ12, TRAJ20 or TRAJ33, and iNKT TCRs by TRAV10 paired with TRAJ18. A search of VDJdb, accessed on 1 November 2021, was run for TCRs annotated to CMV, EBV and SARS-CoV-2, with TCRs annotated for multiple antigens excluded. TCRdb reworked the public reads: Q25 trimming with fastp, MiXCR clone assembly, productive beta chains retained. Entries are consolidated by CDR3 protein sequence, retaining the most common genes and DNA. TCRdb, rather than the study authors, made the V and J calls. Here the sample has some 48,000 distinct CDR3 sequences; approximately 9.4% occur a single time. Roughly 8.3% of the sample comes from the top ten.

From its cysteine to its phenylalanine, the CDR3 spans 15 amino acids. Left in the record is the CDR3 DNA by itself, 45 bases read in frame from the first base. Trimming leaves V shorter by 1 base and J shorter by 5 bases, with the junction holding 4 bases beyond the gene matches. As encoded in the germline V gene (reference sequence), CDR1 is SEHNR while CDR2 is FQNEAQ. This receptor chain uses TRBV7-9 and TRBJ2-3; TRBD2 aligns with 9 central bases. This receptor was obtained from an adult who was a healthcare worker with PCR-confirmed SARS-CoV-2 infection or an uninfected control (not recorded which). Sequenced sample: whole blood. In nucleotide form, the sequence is TGTGCCAGCAGCTTAGTTGCGGGAGGGCGAGATACGCAGTATTTT. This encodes CASSLVAGGRDTQYF.